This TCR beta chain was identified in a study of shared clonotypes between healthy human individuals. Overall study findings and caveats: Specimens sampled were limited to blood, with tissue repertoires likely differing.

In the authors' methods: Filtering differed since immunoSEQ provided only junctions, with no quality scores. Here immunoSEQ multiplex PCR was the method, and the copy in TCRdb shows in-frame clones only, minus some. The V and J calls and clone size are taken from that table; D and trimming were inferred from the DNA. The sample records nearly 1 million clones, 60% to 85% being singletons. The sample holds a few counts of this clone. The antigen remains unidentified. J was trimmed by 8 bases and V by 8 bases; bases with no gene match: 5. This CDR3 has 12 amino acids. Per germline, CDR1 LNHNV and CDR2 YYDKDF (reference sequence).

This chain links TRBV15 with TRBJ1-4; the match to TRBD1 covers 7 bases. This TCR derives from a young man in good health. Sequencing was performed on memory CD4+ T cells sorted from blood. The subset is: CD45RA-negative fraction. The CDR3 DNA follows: TGTGCCACCCGACAGGGAGGCGAAAAACTGTTTTTT. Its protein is CATRQGGEKLFF.